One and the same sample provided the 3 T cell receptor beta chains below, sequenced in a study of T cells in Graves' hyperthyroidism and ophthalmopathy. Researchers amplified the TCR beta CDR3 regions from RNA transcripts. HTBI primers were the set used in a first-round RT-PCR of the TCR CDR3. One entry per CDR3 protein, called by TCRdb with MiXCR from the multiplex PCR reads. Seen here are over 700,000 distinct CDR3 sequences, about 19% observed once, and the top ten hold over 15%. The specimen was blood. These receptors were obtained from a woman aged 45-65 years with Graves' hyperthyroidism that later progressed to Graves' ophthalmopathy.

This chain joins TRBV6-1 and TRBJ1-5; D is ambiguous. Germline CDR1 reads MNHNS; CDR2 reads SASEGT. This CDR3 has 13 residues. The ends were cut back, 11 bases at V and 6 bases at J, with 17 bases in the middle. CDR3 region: CAAPARVGQPQHF. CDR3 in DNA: TGTGCCGCCCCGGCGAGGGTGGGTCAGCCCCAGCATTTT.

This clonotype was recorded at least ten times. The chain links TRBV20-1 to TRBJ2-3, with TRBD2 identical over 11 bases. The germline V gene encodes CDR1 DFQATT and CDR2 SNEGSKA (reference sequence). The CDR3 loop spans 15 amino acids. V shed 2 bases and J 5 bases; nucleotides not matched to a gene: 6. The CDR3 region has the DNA TGCAGTGCTAGACTAGCGGGGGGTCCCGGAGATACGCAGTATTTT. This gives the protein CSARLAGGPGDTQYF.

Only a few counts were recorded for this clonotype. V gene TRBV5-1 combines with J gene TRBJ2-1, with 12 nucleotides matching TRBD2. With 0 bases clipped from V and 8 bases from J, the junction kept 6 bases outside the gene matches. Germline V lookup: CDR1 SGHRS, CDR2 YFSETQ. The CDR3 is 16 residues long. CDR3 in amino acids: CASSLDSSGGGYEQFF. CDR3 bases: TGCGCCAGCAGCTTGGATTCTAGCGGGGGGGGCTATGAGCAGTTCTTC.